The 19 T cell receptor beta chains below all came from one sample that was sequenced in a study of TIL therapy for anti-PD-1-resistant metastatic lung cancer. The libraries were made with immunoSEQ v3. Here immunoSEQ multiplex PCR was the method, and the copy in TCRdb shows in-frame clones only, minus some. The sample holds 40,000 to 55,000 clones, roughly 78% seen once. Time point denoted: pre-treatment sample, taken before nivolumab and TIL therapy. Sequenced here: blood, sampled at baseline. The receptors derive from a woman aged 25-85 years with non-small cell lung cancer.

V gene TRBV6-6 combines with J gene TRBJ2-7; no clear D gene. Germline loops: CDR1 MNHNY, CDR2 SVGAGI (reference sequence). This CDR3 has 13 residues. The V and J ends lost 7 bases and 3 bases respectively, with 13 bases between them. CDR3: CASMSPTNYEQYF. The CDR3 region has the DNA TGTGCCAGCATGAGTCCGACAAACTACGAGCAGTACTTC.

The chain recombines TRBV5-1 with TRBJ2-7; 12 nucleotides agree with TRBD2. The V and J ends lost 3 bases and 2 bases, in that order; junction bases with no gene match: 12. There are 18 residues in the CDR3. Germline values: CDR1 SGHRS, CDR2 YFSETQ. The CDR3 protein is CASSSKPTSGRTTYEQYF. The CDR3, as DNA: TGCGCCAGCAGCTCAAAACCAACTAGCGGGAGGACCACCTACGAGCAGTACTTC.

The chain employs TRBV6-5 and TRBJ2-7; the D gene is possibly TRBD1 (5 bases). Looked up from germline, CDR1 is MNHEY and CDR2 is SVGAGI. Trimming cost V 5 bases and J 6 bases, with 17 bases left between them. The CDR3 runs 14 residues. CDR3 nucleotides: TGTGCCAGCAGTCGACGACGGCCCCAGGGCGAGCAGTACTTC. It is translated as CASSRRRPQGEQYF.

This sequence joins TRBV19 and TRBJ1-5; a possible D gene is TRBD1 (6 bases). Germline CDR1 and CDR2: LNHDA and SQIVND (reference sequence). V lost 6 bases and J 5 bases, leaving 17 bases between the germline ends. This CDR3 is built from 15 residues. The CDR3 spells CASSLGGTSYQPQHF. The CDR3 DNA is TGTGCCAGTAGCCTAGGGGGGACATCCTATCAGCCCCAGCATTTT.

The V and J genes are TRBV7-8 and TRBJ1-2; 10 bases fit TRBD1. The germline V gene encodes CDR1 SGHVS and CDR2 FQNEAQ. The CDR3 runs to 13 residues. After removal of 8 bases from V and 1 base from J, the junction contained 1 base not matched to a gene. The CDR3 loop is CASGDRGNYGYTF. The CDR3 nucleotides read TGTGCCAGCGGGGACAGGGGTAACTATGGCTACACCTTC.

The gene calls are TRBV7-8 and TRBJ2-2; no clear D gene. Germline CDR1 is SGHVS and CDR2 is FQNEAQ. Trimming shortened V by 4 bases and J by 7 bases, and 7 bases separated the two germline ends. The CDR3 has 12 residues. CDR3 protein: CASSSQYGELFF. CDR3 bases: TGTGCCAGCAGCTCCCAATACGGGGAGCTGTTTTTT.

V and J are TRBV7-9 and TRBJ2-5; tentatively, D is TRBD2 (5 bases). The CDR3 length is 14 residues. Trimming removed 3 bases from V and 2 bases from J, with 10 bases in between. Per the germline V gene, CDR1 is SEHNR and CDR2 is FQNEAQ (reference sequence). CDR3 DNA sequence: TGTGCCAGCAGCTTGCGTAGCGAACAAGAGACCCAGTACTTC. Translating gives CASSLRSEQETQYF.

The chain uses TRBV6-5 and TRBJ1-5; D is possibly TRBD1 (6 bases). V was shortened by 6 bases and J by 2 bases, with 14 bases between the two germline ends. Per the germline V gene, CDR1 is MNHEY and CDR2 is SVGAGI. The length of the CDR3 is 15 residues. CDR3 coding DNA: TGTGCCAGCAGGGAACAGGGAAGAGGCAATCAGCCCCAGCATTTT. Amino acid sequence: CASREQGRGNQPQHF.

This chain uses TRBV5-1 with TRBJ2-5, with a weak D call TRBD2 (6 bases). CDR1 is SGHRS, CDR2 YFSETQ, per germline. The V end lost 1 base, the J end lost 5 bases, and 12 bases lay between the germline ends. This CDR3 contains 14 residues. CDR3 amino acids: CASSLNPGGETQYF. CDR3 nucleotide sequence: TGCGCCAGCAGCTTGAACCCAGGAGGGGAGACCCAGTACTTC.

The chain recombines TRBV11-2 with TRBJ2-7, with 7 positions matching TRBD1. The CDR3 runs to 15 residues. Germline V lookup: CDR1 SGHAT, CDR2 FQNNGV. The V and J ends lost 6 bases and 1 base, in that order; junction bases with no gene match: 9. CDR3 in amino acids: CASSPFRDSSYEQYF. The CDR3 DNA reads TGTGCCAGCAGTCCCTTCCGGGACAGTTCCTACGAGCAGTACTTC.

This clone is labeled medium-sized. The CDR3 nucleotides are TGTGCCAGCAGCCGCCTCCAGGGTAGCGAGCAGTACTTC. This codes for CASSRLQGSEQYF. The chain joins TRBV14 to TRBJ2-7, with a tentative D call TRBD1 (5 bases). Trimming cost V 4 bases and J 6 bases, with 13 bases left between them. CDR1 is SGHDN and CDR2 is FVKESK in the germline V gene. This CDR3 is 13 amino acids long. The complete variable domain, with remaining parts taken from reference TRBV14 and TRBJ2-7, reads EAGVTQFPSHSVIEKGQTVTLRCDPISGHDNLYWYRRVMGKEIKFLLHFVKESKQDESGMPNNRFLAERTGGTYSTLKVQPAELEDSGVYFCASSRLQGSEQYFGPGTRLTVT.

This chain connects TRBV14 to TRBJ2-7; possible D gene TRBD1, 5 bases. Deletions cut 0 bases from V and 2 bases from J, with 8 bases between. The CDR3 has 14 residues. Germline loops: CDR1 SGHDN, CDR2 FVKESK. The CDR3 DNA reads TGTGCCAGCAGCCAAGACCCCAGGGCCTACGAGCAGTACTTC. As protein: CASSQDPRAYEQYF.

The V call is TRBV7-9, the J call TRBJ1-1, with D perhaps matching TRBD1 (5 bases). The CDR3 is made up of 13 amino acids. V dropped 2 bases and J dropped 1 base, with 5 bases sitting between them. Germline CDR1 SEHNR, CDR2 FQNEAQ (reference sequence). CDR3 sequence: CASSLRGNTEAFF. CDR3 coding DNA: TGTGCCAGCAGCTTAAGGGGGAACACTGAAGCTTTCTTT.

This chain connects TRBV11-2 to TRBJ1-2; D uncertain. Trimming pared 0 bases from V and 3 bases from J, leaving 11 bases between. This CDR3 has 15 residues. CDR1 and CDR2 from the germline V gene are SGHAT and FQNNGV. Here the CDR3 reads CASSLEDQVYYGYTF. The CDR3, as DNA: TGTGCCAGCAGCTTAGAAGACCAGGTCTACTATGGCTACACCTTC.

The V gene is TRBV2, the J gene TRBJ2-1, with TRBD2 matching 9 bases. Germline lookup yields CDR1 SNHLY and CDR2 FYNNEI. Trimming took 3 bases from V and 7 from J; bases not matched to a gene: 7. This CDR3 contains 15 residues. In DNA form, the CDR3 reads TGTGCCAGCAGTGATTATGGCGGGAGGGGGAATGAGCAGTTCTTC. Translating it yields CASSDYGGRGNEQFF.

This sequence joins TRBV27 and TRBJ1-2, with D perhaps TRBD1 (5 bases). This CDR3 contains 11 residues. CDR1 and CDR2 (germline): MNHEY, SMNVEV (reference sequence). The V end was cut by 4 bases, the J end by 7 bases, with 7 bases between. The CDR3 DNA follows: TGTGCCAGCAGTTCAGGGTTTGGCTACACCTTC. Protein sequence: CASSSGFGYTF.

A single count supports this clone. The CDR3 nucleotides read TGTGCCAGCAGCTCTAGCGGCACAGGGGACACTGGAAACACCATATATTTT. This codes for CASSSSGTGDTGNTIYF. J is TRBJ1-3 and V is TRBV7-8, with TRBD1 identical over 7 bases. Germline CDR1 and CDR2: SGHVS and FQNEAQ. There are 17 residues in the CDR3. V trimming: 4 bases; J trimming: 2 bases; junction bases outside the gene matches: 11.

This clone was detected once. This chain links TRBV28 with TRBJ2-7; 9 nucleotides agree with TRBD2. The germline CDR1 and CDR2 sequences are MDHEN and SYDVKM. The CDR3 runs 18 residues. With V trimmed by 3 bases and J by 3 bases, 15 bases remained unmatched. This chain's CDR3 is CASSFSIGSGSSFYEQYF. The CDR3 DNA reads TGTGCCAGCAGTTTTAGTATCGGTAGCGGGAGTTCGTTCTACGAGCAGTACTTC.

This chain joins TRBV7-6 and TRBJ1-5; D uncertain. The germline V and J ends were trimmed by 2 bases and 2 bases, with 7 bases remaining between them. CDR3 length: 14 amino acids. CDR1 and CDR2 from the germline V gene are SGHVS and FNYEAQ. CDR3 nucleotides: TGTGCCAGCAGCTTATCGGAGGGCAATCAGCCCCAGCATTTT. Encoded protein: CASSLSEGNQPQHF. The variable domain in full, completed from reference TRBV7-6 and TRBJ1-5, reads GAGVSQSPRYKVTKRGQDVALRCDPISGHVSLYWYRQALGQGPEFLTYFNYEAQQDKSGLPNDRFSAERPEGSISTLTIQRTEQRDSAMYRCASSLSEGNQPQHFGDGTRLSIL.